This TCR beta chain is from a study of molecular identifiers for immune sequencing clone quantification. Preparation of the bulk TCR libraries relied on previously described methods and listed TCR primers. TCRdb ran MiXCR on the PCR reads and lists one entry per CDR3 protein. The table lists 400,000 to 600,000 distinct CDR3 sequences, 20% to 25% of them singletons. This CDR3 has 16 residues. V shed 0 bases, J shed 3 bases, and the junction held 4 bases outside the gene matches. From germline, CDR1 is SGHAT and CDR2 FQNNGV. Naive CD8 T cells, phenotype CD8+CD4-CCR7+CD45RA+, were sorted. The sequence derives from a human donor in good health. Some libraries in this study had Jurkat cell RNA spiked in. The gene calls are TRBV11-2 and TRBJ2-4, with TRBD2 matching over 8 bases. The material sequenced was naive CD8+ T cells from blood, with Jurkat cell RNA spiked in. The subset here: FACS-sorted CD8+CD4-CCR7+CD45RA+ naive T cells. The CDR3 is CASSLDPRGGKNIQYF. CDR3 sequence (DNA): TGTGCCAGCAGCTTAGATCCCCGGGGGGGCAAAAACATTCAGTACTTC.